These 27 T cell receptor beta chains were all obtained from the same sample, sequenced in a study of blood T cell repertoires in COVID-19. The table came from immunoSEQ multiplex PCR; TCRdb's copy has only in-frame clones and leaves some out. The sample carries some 100,000 clones, around 88% recorded once. The material sequenced was peripheral blood. The receptor source for this set is a woman in her 70s with acute or convalescent COVID-19.

The chain uses TRBV27 and TRBJ2-2, with TRBD2 identical over 10 bases. The V segment lost 3 bases and the J segment 5 bases; nucleotides outside the gene matches: 6. There are 16 residues in the CDR3. The germline V gene has CDR1 MNHEY and CDR2 SMNVEV (reference sequence). Here the CDR3 DNA reads TGTGCCAGCAGTTTCCTAGCGGGAGTAGATACCGGGGAGCTGTTTTTT. This encodes CASSFLAGVDTGELFF.

In this sample, this clone turned up once. The chain recombines TRBV19 with TRBJ2-1; TRBD1 matches at 9 bases. The germline gives CDR1 LNHDA, CDR2 SQIVND (reference sequence). The CDR3 is 15 amino acids. Germline trimming cut 4 bases from V and 7 bases from J; bases unmatched to any gene: 8. CDR3 DNA: TGTGCCAGTAGTACATCGGGACAGGGTTATAATGAGCAGTTCTTC. This gives the protein CASSTSGQGYNEQFF.

The chain employs TRBV10-1 and TRBJ2-7; 9 bases are shared with TRBD2. V was clipped by 4 bases and J by 5 bases; unmatched bases: 9. The CDR3 runs to 15 residues. The germline V gene encodes CDR1 WNHNN and CDR2 SYGVQD (reference sequence). The CDR3 DNA is TGCGCCAGCAGTGCAAAACGAGGGACTAGCAACGAGCAGTACTTC. As protein: CASSAKRGTSNEQYF.

The chain has TRBV20-1 and TRBJ1-1; no clear D gene. Germline V gene data show CDR1 as DFQATT and CDR2 as SNEGSKA (reference sequence). CDR3 length: 11 amino acids. In DNA form, the CDR3 reads TGCAGCGCGCCCCGAGAGACTGAAGCTTTCTTT. Its translation is CSAPRETEAFF.

In its sample, this clone was seen once. The chain uses TRBV4-2 and TRBJ2-1, with no clear D. Germline values: CDR1 LGHNA, CDR2 YNFKEQ. CDR3 length: 15 residues. The V and J ends lost 4 bases and 0 bases respectively, with 10 bases between them. This CDR3 reads CASSPTSSSYNEQFF. The CDR3 nucleotides read TGTGCCAGCAGCCCGACTTCGAGCTCCTACAATGAGCAGTTCTTC.

The chain recombines TRBV7-6 with TRBJ2-1; 13 bases fit TRBD2. After removal of 3 bases from V and 7 bases from J, the junction contained 6 bases not matched to a gene. CDR1 SGHVS and CDR2 FNYEAQ come from the germline V gene. The CDR3 has 16 amino acids. The CDR3 loop reads CASSFGLAGVLNEQFF. The CDR3 DNA is TGTGCCAGCAGCTTCGGACTAGCGGGAGTATTAAATGAGCAGTTCTTC.

The chain is built from TRBV5-1 and TRBJ1-1, with 7 bases fitting TRBD1. Per the germline V gene, CDR1 is SGHRS and CDR2 is YFSETQ. Unmatched junction bases numbered 9, after V lost 4 bases and J lost 3 bases. CDR3 length equals 15 residues. The CDR3 reads CASSEQGLVDTEAFF. The CDR3 nucleotides are TGCGCCAGCAGCGAACAGGGGTTGGTGGACACTGAAGCTTTCTTT.

This chain links TRBV11-2 with TRBJ2-7; 7 nucleotides agree with TRBD2. Germline-derived CDR1 and CDR2 are SGHAT and FQNNGV. Trimming cost V 2 bases and J 6 bases; bases outside gene matches: 10. The length of the CDR3 is 15 residues. The CDR3 nucleotides read TGTGCCAGCAGCTTATACGGGGGGAAGCCTGGCGAGCAGTACTTC. Translating it yields CASSLYGGKPGEQYF.

This clone has only a few counts. Other DNA sequences from this sample encode an identical CDR3 as well. The chain recombines TRBV7-9 with TRBJ1-1; D possibly corresponds to TRBD1 (5 bases). Germline assignment: CDR1 SEHNR and CDR2 FQNEAQ (reference sequence). The CDR3 loop spans 14 amino acids. Trimming left V 5 bases short and J 0 bases short, with 10 bases between. CDR3 sequence (DNA): TGTGCCAGCAGCCCGGGGGTTGTGAACACTGAAGCTTTCTTT. Translating gives CASSPGVVNTEAFF.

This clone has just one count. The chain uses TRBV14 and TRBJ2-1; possible D gene TRBD2, 5 bases. The CDR3 sequence is 21 residues long. The germline V and J ends were trimmed by 0 bases and 1 base, with 25 bases remaining between them. Germline assignment: CDR1 SGHDN and CDR2 FVKESK. The CDR3: CASSQDPQKYVIASSYNEQFF. The CDR3 region has the DNA TGTGCCAGCAGCCAAGACCCCCAAAAATATGTGATAGCGAGTTCCTACAATGAGCAGTTCTTC.

This chain joins TRBV10-2 and TRBJ1-3; the match to TRBD1 covers 10 bases. The CDR3 consists of 15 residues. J lost 8 bases, V lost 4 bases, and 8 bases had no gene match. Germline-derived CDR1 and CDR2 are WSHSY and SAAADI. In DNA, the CDR3 is TGCGCCAGCAGTGCCCAGGACAGGGGGTCAGACACCATATATTTT. It translates to CASSAQDRGSDTIYF.

The chain couples TRBV2 to TRBJ2-5; TRBD1 matches at 8 bases. CDR3 length: 15 residues. Germline CDR1 is SNHLY and CDR2 is FYNNEI. V was clipped by 5 bases and J by 1 base; unmatched bases: 6. The CDR3 is CASSKRQGTQETQYF. The CDR3 DNA reads TGTGCCAGCAGTAAAAGACAGGGGACCCAAGAGACCCAGTACTTC.

V gene TRBV11-3 combines with J gene TRBJ1-3; D might be TRBD1 (6 bases). V shed 5 bases and J shed 0 bases, with 11 bases lying between them. The germline V gene encodes CDR1 SGHNT and CDR2 YENEEA. The CDR3 is 15 residues long. This CDR3 is CASSPDSYSGNTIYF. As DNA, the CDR3 is TGTGCCAGCAGCCCGGACAGCTACTCTGGAAACACCATATATTTT.

This clone was observed a few times. The rearrangement uses TRBV4-1 and TRBJ1-3; D ambiguous. V was pared by 0 bases and J by 0 bases, with 15 bases between. CDR1 is MGHRA and CDR2 is YSYEKL in the germline V gene. CDR3 size: 18 residues. CDR3 residues: CASSQDLSPMSSGNTIYF. CDR3 sequence (DNA): TGCGCCAGCAGCCAAGATCTAAGTCCTATGAGCTCTGGAAACACCATATATTTT.

This rearrangement joins TRBV10-2 to TRBJ2-3, with TRBD2 identical over 7 bases. CDR1 WSHSY and CDR2 SAAADI come from the germline V gene. V was pared by 7 bases and J by 0 bases, with 7 bases of the junction left unmatched. The CDR3 has 15 residues. CDR3 sequence reads: CASNARGVSTDTQYF. In DNA, the CDR3 is TGCGCCAGCAACGCCCGGGGGGTAAGCACAGATACGCAGTATTTT.

The chain has TRBV20-1 and TRBJ2-3; D is possibly TRBD2 (6 bases). V was clipped by 3 bases and J by 2 bases, with 15 bases between them. The CDR3 loop spans 15 amino acids. CDR1 and CDR2 from the germline V gene are DFQATT and SNEGSKA (reference sequence). The CDR3 DNA sequence: TGCAGTGCTAGTGGTCGTCGGCGGGACACAGATACGCAGTATTTT. Its protein is CSASGRRRDTDTQYF.

The genes are TRBV9 and TRBJ2-3; 8 bases align to TRBD2. Germline CDR1 and CDR2: SGDLS and YYNGEE. This CDR3 contains 15 residues. Trimming at V came to 1 base and at J to 1 base, leaving 2 bases not matched to a gene. CDR3 bases: TGTGCCAGCAGCGTAAATAGCGGGGGCACAGATACGCAGTATTTT. It codes for CASSVNSGGTDTQYF.

The V and J genes are TRBV27 and TRBJ2-5, with TRBD1 matching 7 bases. The germline gives CDR1 MNHEY, CDR2 SMNVEV (reference sequence). This CDR3 has 16 amino acids. Trimming removed 0 bases from V and 2 bases from J; junction bases left unmatched: 6. CDR3 DNA: TGTGCCAGCAGTTTATCTGGACAGGAATATCAAGAGACCCAGTACTTC. Protein sequence: CASSLSGQEYQETQYF.

The CDR3 region has the DNA TGTGCCAGCAGCGCCCGGACTAGCGGGAGTGATGAGCAGTTCTTC. Amino acid sequence: CASSARTSGSDEQFF. The rearrangement joins TRBV9 to TRBJ2-1; TRBD2 matches at 13 bases. CDR1 and CDR2 (germline): SGDLS, YYNGEE. Losses at the gene ends were 3 bases for V and 8 bases for J; bases not matched to a gene: 5. The CDR3 spans 15 residues.

This sequence joins TRBV5-1 and TRBJ1-1, with D perhaps TRBD1 (5 bases). Germline CDR1 reads SGHRS; CDR2 reads YFSETQ. Trimming cost V 0 bases and J 1 base, with 7 bases left between them. This CDR3 comprises 14 residues. CDR3 sequence (DNA): TGCGCCAGCAGCTTGGGGGGCTGGAACACTGAAGCTTTCTTT. Its translation is CASSLGGWNTEAFF.

The V call is TRBV11-3, the J call TRBJ2-1; TRBD2 matches 7 bases. Germline V gene sequence: CDR1 SGHNT, CDR2 YENEEA. V lost 8 bases and J lost 7; bases outside the gene matches: 8. The CDR3 runs 13 residues. The CDR3 region has the DNA TGTGCCAGCCCAGTGGCGGGAGATAATGAGCAGTTCTTC. It translates to CASPVAGDNEQFF.

This clone was observed once. This sequence joins TRBV27 and TRBJ2-7; D may be TRBD2 (6 bases). V gave up 6 bases and J gave up 1 base, with 13 bases separating them. The CDR3 length is 14 residues. Germline values: CDR1 MNHEY, CDR2 SMNVEV (reference sequence). The CDR3 spells CASSQRVGSYEQYF. The CDR3 DNA follows: TGTGCCAGCAGCCAGCGGGTAGGATCCTACGAGCAGTACTTC.

In its sample, this clone was seen a few times. The genes are TRBV7-6 and TRBJ2-3, with 12 bases identical to TRBD2. V lost 2 bases to trimming and J lost 4 bases; unmatched junction nucleotides: 7. Per the germline V gene, CDR1 is SGHVS and CDR2 is FNYEAQ. The CDR3 extends over 17 amino acids. The CDR3 region has the DNA TGTGCCAGCAGCTTAAGGATGACTAGCGGGAGTGCAGATACGCAGTATTTT. Its translation: CASSLRMTSGSADTQYF.

The J gene is TRBJ2-2, the V gene TRBV28, with 8 bases aligning to TRBD2. The CDR3 length is 18 residues. V trimming: 6 bases; J trimming: 0 bases; junction bases outside the gene matches: 12. Germline loops: CDR1 MDHEN, CDR2 SYDVKM. CDR3 residues: CASSRGSGSHANTGELFF. CDR3 in DNA: TGTGCCAGCAGCCGCGGGAGCGGGAGTCACGCGAACACCGGGGAGCTGTTTTTT.

The chain recombines TRBV3-1 (or the pseudogene TRBV3-2) with TRBJ2-5; 7 bases fit TRBD2. The CDR3 is made up of 16 amino acids. V gave up 4 bases and J gave up 4 bases; unmatched junction bases: 12. Germline CDR1 LGHDT, CDR2 YNNKEL (reference sequence). This chain's CDR3 is CASSLSLGGGSETQYF. The CDR3 coding sequence is TGTGCCAGCAGCCTTTCGCTGGGGGGGGGTTCAGAGACCCAGTACTTC.

The chain is built from TRBV27 and TRBJ2-7; D unclear. Trimming took off 0 bases at V and 0 bases at J, with 6 bases between the two ends. The CDR3 covers 14 residues. Germline values: CDR1 MNHEY, CDR2 SMNVEV (reference sequence). CDR3 sequence reads: CASSLSYSSYEQYF. The CDR3 bases are TGTGCCAGCAGTTTATCCTACAGCTCCTACGAGCAGTACTTC.

The chain couples TRBV5-4 to TRBJ2-5, with D tentatively TRBD1 (7 bases). Germline V gene lookup returns CDR1 SGHNT and CDR2 YYREEE (reference sequence). V was trimmed by 2 bases and J by 2 bases, leaving 16 bases between them. The CDR3 runs 16 residues. The CDR3, as DNA: TGTGCCAGCAGCTTCGATCAGGGGGGAAGTCAAGAGACCCAGTACTTC. Its protein is CASSFDQGGSQETQYF.